These 6 T cell receptor beta chains originate from one sample sequenced in a study of blood T cell repertoires in COVID-19. Assay used: immunoSEQ multiplex PCR; TCRdb lists only in-frame clones, some missing. The sample comprises under 200,000 clones, 84% of which are singletons, and around 7.1% rests with the top ten. The source material was PBMCs or T cells enriched from blood (not recorded which). These receptors originate from a man in his fifties or sixties who had recovered from COVID-19.

This chain uses TRBV7-8 with TRBJ1-6; 10 nucleotides line up with TRBD1. With 5 bases clipped from V and 8 bases from J, the junction kept 6 bases outside the gene matches. Germline loops: CDR1 SGHVS, CDR2 FQNEAQ. This CDR3 contains 15 residues. The CDR3 protein is CASSGGTGVYSPLHF. The CDR3 bases are TGTGCCAGCAGCGGGGGGACAGGGGTCTATTCACCCCTCCACTTT. The full variable domain, rest sourced from reference TRBV7-8 and TRBJ1-6, is GAGVSQSPRYKVAKRGQDVALRCDPISGHVSLFWYQQALGQGPEFLTYFQNEAQLDKSGLPSDRFFAERPEGSVSTLKIQRTQQEDSAVYLCASSGGTGVYSPLHFGNGTRLTVT.

J is TRBJ1-3 and V is TRBV6-1; D uncertain. The CDR3 length is 13 residues. Germline CDR1 reads MNHNS; CDR2 reads SASEGT. The ends were cut back, 0 bases at V and 8 bases at J, with 8 bases in the middle. The CDR3 nucleotides are TGTGCCAGCAGTGAAGCGGGCCGAGACACCATATATTTT. Its protein is CASSEAGRDTIYF.

The chain uses TRBV4-2 and TRBJ1-6; 8 bases align to TRBD1. V shed 1 base, J shed 3 bases, and the junction held 2 bases outside the gene matches. The CDR3 totals 16 residues. Germline assignment: CDR1 LGHNA and CDR2 YNFKEQ. CDR3 DNA sequence: TGTGCCAGCAGCCAAGCAACAGGGGGCTATAATTCACCCCTCCACTTT. It yields the protein CASSQATGGYNSPLHF.

Note on this clone: In the same sample, other DNA sequences code for this CDR3. J is TRBJ2-7 and V is TRBV11-3; D perhaps matches TRBD1 (6 bases). The CDR3 length is 16 residues. In germline, CDR1 is SGHNT, CDR2 YENEEA. V lost 0 bases and J lost 0, with 12 bases in between. The CDR3 DNA reads as TGTGCCAGCAGCTTAGAGAGGGGGAACAGCTCCTACGAGCAGTACTTC. Its translation: CASSLERGNSSYEQYF.

This chain's CDR3 is CASSTLLGTNYEQYF. The CDR3 nucleotides are TGTGCCAGCAGTACTCTATTGGGGACAAACTACGAGCAGTACTTC. The chain joins TRBV6-2 or TRBV6-3 to TRBJ2-7; perhaps TRBD1 as D (6 bases). Germline assignment: CDR1 MNHEY and CDR2 SVGEGT. CDR3 length: 15 amino acids. V lost 5 bases, J lost 3 bases, and 17 bases lay in between.

V usage is TRBV10-1 and J usage is TRBJ2-2; D possibly corresponds to TRBD1 (9 bases). The CDR3 is 15 residues long. Trimming left V 11 bases short and J 7 bases short, with 23 bases between. Germline V gene lookup returns CDR1 WNHNN and CDR2 SYGVQD (reference sequence). CDR3 coding DNA: TGCGCCCCTCCCGGGGGGGACAGGGTGGACGGGGAGCTGTTTTTT. The encoded protein is CAPPGGDRVDGELFF.